Listed below are T cell receptor beta chains from one sample, sequenced in a study of blood T cell repertoires in COVID-19. Libraries were prepared by immunoSEQ multiplex PCR; TCRdb keeps only in-frame clonotypes and omits some of them. The data contain roughly 260,000 clones, around 90% of them singletons. Sequencing input: PBMCs or T cells enriched from blood (not recorded which). The source is a woman under 40 with acute COVID-19. CDR3s include the opening cysteine and the closing phenylalanine or tryptophan. Fields, in order: V gene, J gene, D gene, clone size, CDR3 DNA, CDR3 protein. A D gene is named only where the DNA matches it firmly. Some rows have no size entry. The others give once, few or many, or a class for an expanded clone.

TRBV6-1	TRBJ1-2	NA	once	TGTGCCAGCAGTGAATCAGCGGACCATGGCTACACCTTC	CASSESADHGYTF
TRBV19	TRBJ1-3	NA	few	TGTGCCAGTAGTATATCAGGGGCTGACCAAGGAAACACCATATATTTT	CASSISGADQGNTIYF
TRBV4-1	TRBJ1-1	TRBD1	NA	TGCGCCAGCAGCCATACACCAGGGGGAGTTTTCGAAGCTTTCTTT	CASSHTPGGVFEAFF
TRBV27	TRBJ1-2	NA	NA	TGTGCCAGCAGTTTAAGCGGGGGGACGGGCGACGACTATGGCTACACCTTC	CASSLSGGTGDDYGYTF
TRBV3-1/TRBV3-2	TRBJ2-1	NA	NA	TGTGCCAGCAGCCAAGACCGAACAGGGTACGACGAGCAGTTCTTC	CASSQDRTGYDEQFF
TRBV13	TRBJ2-3	TRBD1	NA	TGTGCCAGCAGCTTAGCGGGGGACAGGGGAACAGATACGCAGTATTTT	CASSLAGDRGTDTQYF
TRBV3-1/TRBV3-2	TRBJ1-1	TRBD1	once	TGTGCCAGCAGCTCGCAAACAGGGGCGCCTGAAGCTTTCTTT	CASSSQTGAPEAFF
TRBV5-4	TRBJ2-7	NA	NA	TGTGCCAGCAGCTTGGGAGGCGACTCCTACGAGCAGTACTTC	CASSLGGDSYEQYF
TRBV27	TRBJ1-5	NA	NA	TGTGCCAGCAGTTTTGCGGGGGGCAATCAGCCCCAGCATTTT	CASSFAGGNQPQHF
TRBV20-1	TRBJ2-5	NA	NA	TGCAGTGCTAGTGACAGCCAAGAGACCCAGTACTTC	CSASDSQETQYF
TRBV4-1	TRBJ2-1	TRBD2	NA	TGCGCCAGCAGCCACCCAGGACTAGCGGGAAATGAGCAGTTCTTC	CASSHPGLAGNEQFF
TRBV18	TRBJ1-4	NA	NA	TGTGCCAGCTCACCCACCGCAGGACAGAGAGCAACTAATGAAAAACTGTTTTTT	CASSPTAGQRATNEKLFF
TRBV5-1	TRBJ2-7	TRBD2	NA	TGCGCCAGCAGCCCCTCTGAGCGGGGGAGCTCCTACGAGCAGTACTTC	CASSPSERGSSYEQYF
TRBV6-5	TRBJ2-2	TRBD1	NA	TGTGCCAGCAGGATGGACAGGGAGGACACCGGGGAGCTGTTTTTT	CASRMDREDTGELFF
TRBV18	TRBJ1-6	NA	NA	TGTGCCAGCTCAAACCCGGGGCCCCTCCACTTT	CASSNPGPLHF
TRBV27	TRBJ2-2	NA	NA	TGTGCCAGCAGTTTATTGGGGGCCGACACCGGGGAGCTGTTTTTT	CASSLLGADTGELFF
TRBV30	TRBJ1-6	NA	once	TGTGCCTGGGGGAGGAATTCACCCCTCCACTTT	CAWGRNSPLHF
TRBV24-1	TRBJ2-3	NA	NA	TGTGCCACCAGTGATCAAACAGATACGCAGTATTTT	CATSDQTDTQYF
TRBV3-1/TRBV3-2	TRBJ1-5	NA	NA	TGTGCCAGCAGCCAAGATTGGTCAGGGGTGAGCAATCAGCCCCAGCATTTT	CASSQDWSGVSNQPQHF
TRBV4-3	TRBJ1-2	TRBD1	NA	TGCGCCAGCAGCCACCTGGGACAGGGGGCGGCTGGCTACACCTTC	CASSHLGQGAAGYTF
TRBV5-6	TRBJ1-5	NA	NA	TGTGCCAGCGGTAGGGGAGGTCAGCCCCAGCATTTT	CASGRGGQPQHF
TRBV13	TRBJ1-2	TRBD1	once	TGTGCCAGCAGCTTAGGCATGGACAGGTATGGCTACACCTTC	CASSLGMDRYGYTF
TRBV12-5	TRBJ1-1	TRBD1	NA	TGTGCTAGTGGTTTGACATATACCGGGACAGGGCAGGTGACTGAAGCTTTCTTT	CASGLTYTGTGQVTEAFF
TRBV4-3	TRBJ2-1	NA	NA	TGCGCCAGCAGCCAAGATTTGAACAGTGGAAGCTCCTACAATGAGCAGTTCTTC	CASSQDLNSGSSYNEQFF
TRBV15	TRBJ1-2	TRBD1	NA	TGTGCCACCAGCAGGGACAGGGAGGTTCCTGGCTACACCTTC	CATSRDREVPGYTF
TRBV5-6	TRBJ1-1	NA	many	TGTGCCAGCAGCTTGGGGACAGCCAACACTGAAGCTTTCTTT	CASSLGTANTEAFF
TRBV14	TRBJ1-6	NA	once	TGTGCCAGCAGCCAAGAAACATTGGGCTCCCTCCACTTT	CASSQETLGSLHF
TRBV7-2	TRBJ2-5	TRBD2	NA	TGTGCCAGCAGCTTCAAGACTAGCGGGTGGTTGGAGACCCAGTACTTC	CASSFKTSGWLETQYF
TRBV27	TRBJ1-1	NA	NA	TGTGCCAGCAGTTTAACAGGGTGGAACACTGAAGCTTTCTTT	CASSLTGWNTEAFF
TRBV6-5	TRBJ1-6	NA	NA	TGTGCCAGCAGTCGCCAACAGGGCTCTCTCCTCCACTTT	CASSRQQGSLLHF
TRBV15	TRBJ1-2	NA	NA	TGTGCCACCAGCAGAGATCGGCGGGACTCCTATGGCTACACCTTC	CATSRDRRDSYGYTF
TRBV10-3	TRBJ1-5	NA	once	TGTGCCATCAGTGAGGGGGCAGGACAGCCCCAGCATTTT	CAISEGAGQPQHF
TRBV27	TRBJ1-2	TRBD1	NA	TGTGCCAGCAGTTCCCAGGGGGTTGGCTACACCTTC	CASSSQGVGYTF
TRBV2	TRBJ2-7	NA	NA	TGTGCCAGATGGGACACCCTCTACGAGCAGTACTTC	CARWDTLYEQYF
TRBV29-1	TRBJ1-1	NA	NA	TGCAGCGTTTCGAGGGGGGGAACTGAAGCTTTCTTT	CSVSRGGTEAFF
TRBV6-1	TRBJ2-7	NA	once	TGTGCCAGCAGTGAAGAGCTGGACACCAACTACGAGCAGTACTTC	CASSEELDTNYEQYF
TRBV11-2	TRBJ2-6	NA	NA	TGTGCCAGCAGCTTATCCGACAGAATCTCTGGGGCCAACGTCCTGACTTTC	CASSLSDRISGANVLTF
TRBV7-9	TRBJ1-2	NA	NA	TGTGCCAGCAGCGCGGCAGCCCTTTTCCCCCTTGGCTACACCTTC	CASSAAALFPLGYTF
TRBV6-5	TRBJ1-2	NA	NA	TGTGCCAGCAGCCAACAGGGAAGGAGGAAGGGCTACACCTTC	CASSQQGRRKGYTF
TRBV19	TRBJ2-7	TRBD1	NA	TGTGCCAGTAGTATAGGGGACAGCGAGCAGTACTTC	CASSIGDSEQYF
TRBV19	TRBJ1-2	NA	NA	TGTGCCACTTCTTCTCAGGGAAACTATGGCTACACCTTC	CATSSQGNYGYTF